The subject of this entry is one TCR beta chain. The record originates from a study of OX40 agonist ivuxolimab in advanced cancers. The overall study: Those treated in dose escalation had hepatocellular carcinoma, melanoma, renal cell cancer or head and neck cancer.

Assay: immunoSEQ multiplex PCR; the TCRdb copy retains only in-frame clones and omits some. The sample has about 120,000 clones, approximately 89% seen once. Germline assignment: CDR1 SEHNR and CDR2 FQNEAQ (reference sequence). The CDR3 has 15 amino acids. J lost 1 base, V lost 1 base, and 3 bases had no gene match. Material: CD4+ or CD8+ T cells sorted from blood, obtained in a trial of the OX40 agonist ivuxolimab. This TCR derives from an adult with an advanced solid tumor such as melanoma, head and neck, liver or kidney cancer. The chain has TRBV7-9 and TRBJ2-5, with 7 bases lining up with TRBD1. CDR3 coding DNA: TGTGCCAGCAGCTTAGAGAGGGGGCCCCAAGAGACCCAGTACTTC. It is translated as CASSLERGPQETQYF.